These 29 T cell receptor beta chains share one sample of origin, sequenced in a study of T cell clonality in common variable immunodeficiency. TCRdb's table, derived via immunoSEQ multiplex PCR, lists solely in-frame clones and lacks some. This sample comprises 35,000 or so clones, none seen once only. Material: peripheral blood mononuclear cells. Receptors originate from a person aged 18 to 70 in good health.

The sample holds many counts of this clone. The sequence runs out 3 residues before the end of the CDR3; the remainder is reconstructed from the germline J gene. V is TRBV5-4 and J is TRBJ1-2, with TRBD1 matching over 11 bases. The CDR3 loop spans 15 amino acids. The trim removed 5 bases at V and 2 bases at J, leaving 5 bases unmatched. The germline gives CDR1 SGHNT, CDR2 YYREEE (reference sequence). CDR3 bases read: TGTGCCAGCAGTTCCCGGACAGGGGGCAACTATGGC. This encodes CASSSRTGGNYG. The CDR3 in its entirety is CASSSRTGGNYGYTF.

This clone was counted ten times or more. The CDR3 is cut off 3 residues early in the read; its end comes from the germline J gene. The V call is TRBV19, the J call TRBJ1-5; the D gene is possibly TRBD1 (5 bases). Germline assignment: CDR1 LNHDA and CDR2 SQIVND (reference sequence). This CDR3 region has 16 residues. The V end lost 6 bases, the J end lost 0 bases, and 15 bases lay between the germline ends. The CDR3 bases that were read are TGTGCCAGTAGCCGACAGAAGGGATATAGCAATCAGCCC. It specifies CASSRQKGYSNQP. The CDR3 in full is CASSRQKGYSNQPQHF.

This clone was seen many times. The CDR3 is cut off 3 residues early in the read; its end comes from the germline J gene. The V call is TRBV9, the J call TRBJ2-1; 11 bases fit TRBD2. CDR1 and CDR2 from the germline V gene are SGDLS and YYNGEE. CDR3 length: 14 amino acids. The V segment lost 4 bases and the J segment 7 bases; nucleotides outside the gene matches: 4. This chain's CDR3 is CASSPRLAGNEQFF. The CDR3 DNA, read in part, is TGTGCCAGCAGCCCCCGACTAGCGGGGAATGAG.

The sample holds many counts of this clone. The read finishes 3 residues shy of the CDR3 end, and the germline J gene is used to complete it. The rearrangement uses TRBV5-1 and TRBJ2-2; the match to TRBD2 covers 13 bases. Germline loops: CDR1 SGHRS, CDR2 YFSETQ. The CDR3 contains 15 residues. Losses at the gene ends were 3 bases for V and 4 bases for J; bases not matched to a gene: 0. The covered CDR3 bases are TGCGCCAGCAGCTGGACTAGCGGGGGCACCGGGGAG. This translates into CASSWTSGGTGE. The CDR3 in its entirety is CASSWTSGGTGELFF.

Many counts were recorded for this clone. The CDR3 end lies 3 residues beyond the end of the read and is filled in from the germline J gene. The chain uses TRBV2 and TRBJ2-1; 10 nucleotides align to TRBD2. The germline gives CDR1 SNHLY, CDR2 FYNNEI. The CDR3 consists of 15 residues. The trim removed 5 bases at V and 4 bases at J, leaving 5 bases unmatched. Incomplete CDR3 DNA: TGTGCCAGCAGTTTTAGCGGGGGGCCGTACAATGAG. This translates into CASSFSGGPYNE. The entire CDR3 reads CASSFSGGPYNEQFF.

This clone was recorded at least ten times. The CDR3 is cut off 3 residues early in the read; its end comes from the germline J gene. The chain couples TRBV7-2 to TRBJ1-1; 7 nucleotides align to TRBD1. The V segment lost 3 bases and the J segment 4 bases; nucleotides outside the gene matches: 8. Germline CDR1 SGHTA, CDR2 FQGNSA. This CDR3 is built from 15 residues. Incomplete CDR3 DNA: TGTGCCAGCAGCTTCGACAGGGTTCGAGTCACTGAA. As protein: CASSFDRVRVTE. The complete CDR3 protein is CASSFDRVRVTEAFF. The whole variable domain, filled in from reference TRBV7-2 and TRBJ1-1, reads GAGVSQSPSNKVTEKGKDVELRCDPISGHTALYWYRQSLGQGLEFLIYFQGNSAPDKSGLPSDRFSAERTGGSVSTLTIQRTQQEDSAVYLCASSFDRVRVTEAFFGQGTRLTVV.

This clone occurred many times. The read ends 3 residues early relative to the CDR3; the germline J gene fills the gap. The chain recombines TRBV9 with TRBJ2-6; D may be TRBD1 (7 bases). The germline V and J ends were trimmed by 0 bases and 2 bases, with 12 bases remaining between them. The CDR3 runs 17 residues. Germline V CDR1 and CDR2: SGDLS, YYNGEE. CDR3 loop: CASSVGPGGTGANVLTF. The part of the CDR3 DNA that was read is TGTGCCAGCAGCGTAGGACCAGGGGGGACTGGGGCCAACGTC.

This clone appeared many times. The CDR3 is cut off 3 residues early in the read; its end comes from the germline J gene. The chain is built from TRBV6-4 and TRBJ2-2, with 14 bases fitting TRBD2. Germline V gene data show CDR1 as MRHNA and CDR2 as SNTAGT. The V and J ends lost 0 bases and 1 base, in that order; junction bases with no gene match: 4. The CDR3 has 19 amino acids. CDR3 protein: CASSDSGLAGGGNTGELFF. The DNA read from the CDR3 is TGTGCCAGCAGTGACTCTGGACTAGCGGGAGGTGGGAACACCGGGGAG.

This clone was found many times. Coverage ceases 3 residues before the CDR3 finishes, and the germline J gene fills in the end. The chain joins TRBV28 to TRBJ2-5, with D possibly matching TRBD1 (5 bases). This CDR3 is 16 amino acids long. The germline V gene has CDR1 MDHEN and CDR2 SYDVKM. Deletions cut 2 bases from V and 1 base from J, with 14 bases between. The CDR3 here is CASSLNQGEVQETQYF. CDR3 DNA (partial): TGTGCCAGCAGTTTAAACCAGGGCGAGGTCCAAGAGACC.

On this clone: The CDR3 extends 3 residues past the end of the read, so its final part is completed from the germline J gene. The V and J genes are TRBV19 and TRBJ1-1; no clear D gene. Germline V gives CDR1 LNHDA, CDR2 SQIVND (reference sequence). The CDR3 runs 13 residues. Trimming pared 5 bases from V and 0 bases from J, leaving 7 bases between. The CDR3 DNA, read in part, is TGTGCCAGTAGTCCATTCATGAACACTGAA. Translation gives CASSPFMNTE. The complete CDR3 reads CASSPFMNTEAFF. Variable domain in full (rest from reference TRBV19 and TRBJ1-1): DGGITQSPKYLFRKEGQNVTLSCEQNLNHDAMYWYRQDPGQGLRLIYYSQIVNDFQKGDIAEGYSVSREKKESFPLTVTSAQKNPTAFYLCASSPFMNTEAFFGQGTRLTVV.

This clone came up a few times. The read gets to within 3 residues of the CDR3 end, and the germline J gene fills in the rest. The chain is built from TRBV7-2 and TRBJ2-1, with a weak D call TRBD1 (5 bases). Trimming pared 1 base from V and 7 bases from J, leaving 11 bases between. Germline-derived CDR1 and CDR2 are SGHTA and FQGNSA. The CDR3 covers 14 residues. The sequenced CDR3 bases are TGTGCCAGCAGCTTAGTCAGGGTGGGAAATGAG. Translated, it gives CASSLVRVGNE. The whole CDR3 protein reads CASSLVRVGNEQFF.

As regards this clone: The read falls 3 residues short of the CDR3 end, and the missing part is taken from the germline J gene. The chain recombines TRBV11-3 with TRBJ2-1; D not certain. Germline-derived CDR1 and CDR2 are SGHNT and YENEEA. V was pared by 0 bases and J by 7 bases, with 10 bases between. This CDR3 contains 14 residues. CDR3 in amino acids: CASSLDRGRNEQFF. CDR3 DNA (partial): TGTGCCAGCAGCTTAGATCGAGGCCGAAATGAG.

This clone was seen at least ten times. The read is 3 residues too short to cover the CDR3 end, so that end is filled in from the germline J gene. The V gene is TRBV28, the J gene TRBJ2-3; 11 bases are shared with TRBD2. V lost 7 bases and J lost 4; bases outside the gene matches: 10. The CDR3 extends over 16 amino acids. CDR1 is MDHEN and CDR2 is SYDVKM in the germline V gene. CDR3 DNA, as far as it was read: TGTGCCAGCATAGCGGGAGGGCGGATCTCAGCAGATACG. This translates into CASIAGGRISADT. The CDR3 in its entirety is CASIAGGRISADTQYF.

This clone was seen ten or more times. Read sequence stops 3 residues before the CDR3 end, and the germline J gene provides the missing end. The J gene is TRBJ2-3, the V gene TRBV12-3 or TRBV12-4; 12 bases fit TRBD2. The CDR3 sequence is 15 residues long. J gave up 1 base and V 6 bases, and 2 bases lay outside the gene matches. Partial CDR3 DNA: TGTGCCAGCAGCCGGACTAGCGGGGGCACAGATACG. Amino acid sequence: CASSRTSGGTDT. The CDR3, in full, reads CASSRTSGGTDTQYF.

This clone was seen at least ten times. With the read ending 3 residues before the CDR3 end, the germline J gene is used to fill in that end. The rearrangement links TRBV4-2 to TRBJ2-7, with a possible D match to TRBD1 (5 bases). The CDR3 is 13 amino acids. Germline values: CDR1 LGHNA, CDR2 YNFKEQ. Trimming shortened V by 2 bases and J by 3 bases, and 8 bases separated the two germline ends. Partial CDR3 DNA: TGTGCCAGCAGCCAAACCACAGGCTACGAG. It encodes CASSQTTGYE. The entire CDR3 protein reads CASSQTTGYEQYF.

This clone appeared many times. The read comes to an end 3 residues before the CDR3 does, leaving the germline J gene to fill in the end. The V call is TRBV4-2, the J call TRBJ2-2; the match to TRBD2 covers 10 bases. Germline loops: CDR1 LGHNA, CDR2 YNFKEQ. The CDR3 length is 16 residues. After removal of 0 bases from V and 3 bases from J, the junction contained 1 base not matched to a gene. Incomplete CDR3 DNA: TGTGCCAGCAGCCAAGAGGGACTAGCGCACACCGGGGAG. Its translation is CASSQEGLAHTGE. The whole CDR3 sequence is CASSQEGLAHTGELFF.

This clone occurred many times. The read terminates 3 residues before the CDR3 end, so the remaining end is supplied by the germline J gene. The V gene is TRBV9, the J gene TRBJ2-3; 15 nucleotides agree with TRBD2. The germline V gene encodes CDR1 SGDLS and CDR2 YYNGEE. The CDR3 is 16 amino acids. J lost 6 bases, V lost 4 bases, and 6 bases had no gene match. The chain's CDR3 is CASSPGLAGGGDTQYF. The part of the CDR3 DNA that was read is TGTGCCAGCAGCCCCGGACTAGCGGGAGGGGGGGATACG.

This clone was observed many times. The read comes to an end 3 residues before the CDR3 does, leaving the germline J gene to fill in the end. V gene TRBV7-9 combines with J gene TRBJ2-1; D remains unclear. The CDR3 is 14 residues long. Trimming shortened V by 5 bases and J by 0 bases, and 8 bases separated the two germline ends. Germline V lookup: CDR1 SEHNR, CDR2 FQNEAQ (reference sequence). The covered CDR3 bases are TGTGCCAGCAGCGATCCGCGCTCCTACAATGAG. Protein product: CASSDPRSYNE. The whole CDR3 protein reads CASSDPRSYNEQFF.

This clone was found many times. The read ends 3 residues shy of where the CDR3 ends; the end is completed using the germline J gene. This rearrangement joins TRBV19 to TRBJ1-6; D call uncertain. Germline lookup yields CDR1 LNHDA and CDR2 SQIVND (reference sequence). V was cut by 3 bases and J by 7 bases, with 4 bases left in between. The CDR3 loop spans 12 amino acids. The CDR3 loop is CASSMSNSPLHF. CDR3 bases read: TGTGCCAGTAGTATGTCGAATTCACCC.

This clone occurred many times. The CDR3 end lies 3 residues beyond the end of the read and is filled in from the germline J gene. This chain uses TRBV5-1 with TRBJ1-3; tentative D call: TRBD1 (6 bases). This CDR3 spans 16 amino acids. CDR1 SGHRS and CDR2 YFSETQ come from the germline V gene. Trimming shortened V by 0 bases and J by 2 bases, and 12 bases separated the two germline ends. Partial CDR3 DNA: TGCGCCAGCAGCTTGGAGGGGGGGCTTACTGGAAACACC. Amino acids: CASSLEGGLTGNT. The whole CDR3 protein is CASSLEGGLTGNTIYF.

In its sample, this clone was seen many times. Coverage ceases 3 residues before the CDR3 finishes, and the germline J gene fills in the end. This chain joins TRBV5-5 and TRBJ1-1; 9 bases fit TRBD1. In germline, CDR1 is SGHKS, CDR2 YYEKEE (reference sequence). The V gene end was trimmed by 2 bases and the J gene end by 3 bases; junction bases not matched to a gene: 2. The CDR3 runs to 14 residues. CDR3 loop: CASSFWDRDTEAFF. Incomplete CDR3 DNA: TGTGCCAGCAGCTTTTGGGACAGGGACACTGAA.

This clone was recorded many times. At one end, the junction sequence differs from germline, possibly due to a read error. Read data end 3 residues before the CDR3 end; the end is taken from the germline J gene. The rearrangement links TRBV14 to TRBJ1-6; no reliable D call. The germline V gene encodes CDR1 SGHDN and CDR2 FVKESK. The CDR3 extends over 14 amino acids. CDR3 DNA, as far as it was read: TGTGCCAGCAGCCAGCGCTCCTATGATTCACCC. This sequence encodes CASSQRSYDSP. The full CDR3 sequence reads CASSQRSYDSPLHF.

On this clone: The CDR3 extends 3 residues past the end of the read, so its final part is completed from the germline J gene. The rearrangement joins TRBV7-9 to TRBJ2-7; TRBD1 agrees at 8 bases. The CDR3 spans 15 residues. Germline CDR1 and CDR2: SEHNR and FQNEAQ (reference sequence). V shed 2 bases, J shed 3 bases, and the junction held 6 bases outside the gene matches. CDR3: CASSLPDRADYEQYF. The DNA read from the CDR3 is TGTGCCAGCAGCTTACCGGACAGGGCCGACTACGAG.

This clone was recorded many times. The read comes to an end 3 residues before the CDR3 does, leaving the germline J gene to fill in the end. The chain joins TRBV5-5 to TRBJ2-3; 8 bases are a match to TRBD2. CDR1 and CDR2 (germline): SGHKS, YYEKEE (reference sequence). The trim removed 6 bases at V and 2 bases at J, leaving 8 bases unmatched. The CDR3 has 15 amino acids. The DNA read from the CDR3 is TGTGCCAGCATGCGATCCGGGGGGGTCACAGATACG. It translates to CASMRSGGVTDT. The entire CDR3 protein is CASMRSGGVTDTQYF.

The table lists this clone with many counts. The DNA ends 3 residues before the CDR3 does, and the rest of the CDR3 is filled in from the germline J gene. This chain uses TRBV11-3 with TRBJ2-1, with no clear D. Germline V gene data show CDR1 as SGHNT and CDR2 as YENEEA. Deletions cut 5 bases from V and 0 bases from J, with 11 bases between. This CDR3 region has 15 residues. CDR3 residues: CASSPQTSSYNEQFF. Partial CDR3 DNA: TGTGCCAGCAGCCCCCAAACCAGCTCCTACAATGAG.

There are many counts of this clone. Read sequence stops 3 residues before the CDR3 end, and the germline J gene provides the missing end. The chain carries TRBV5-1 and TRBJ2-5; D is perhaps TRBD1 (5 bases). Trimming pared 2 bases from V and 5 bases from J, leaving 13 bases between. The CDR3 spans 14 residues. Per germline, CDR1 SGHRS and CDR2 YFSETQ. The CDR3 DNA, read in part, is TGCGCCAGCAGCTTCCTAGGGGTTGAGGAGACC. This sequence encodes CASSFLGVEET. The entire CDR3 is CASSFLGVEETQYF. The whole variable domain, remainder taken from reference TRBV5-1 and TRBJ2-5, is KAGVTQTPRYLIKTRGQQVTLSCSPISGHRSVSWYQQTPGQGLQFLFEYFSETQRNKGNFPGRFSGRQFSNSRSEMNVSTLELGDSALYLCASSFLGVEETQYFGPGTRLLVL.

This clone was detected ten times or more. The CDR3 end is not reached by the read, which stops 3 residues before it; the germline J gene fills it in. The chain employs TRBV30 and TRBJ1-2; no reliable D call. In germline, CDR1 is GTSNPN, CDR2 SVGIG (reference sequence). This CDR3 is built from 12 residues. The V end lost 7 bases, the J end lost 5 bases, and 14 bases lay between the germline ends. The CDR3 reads CASPRTSYGYTF. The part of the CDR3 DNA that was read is TGTGCCTCACCCCGGACTTCTTATGGC.

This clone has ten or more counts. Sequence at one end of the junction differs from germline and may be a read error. The sequenced CDR3 bases are TGCGCCAGCAGCCAAGATTCAGGGAGGGGTAACTATGGC. It is translated as CASSQDSGRGNYG. The entire CDR3 reads CASSQDSGRGNYGYTF. The rearrangement uses TRBV4-2 and TRBJ1-2; a possible D gene is TRBD1 (5 bases). The read ends 3 residues early relative to the CDR3; the germline J gene fills the gap. The CDR3 runs 16 residues. The V gene's germline CDR1 is LGHNA and CDR2 YNFKEQ.

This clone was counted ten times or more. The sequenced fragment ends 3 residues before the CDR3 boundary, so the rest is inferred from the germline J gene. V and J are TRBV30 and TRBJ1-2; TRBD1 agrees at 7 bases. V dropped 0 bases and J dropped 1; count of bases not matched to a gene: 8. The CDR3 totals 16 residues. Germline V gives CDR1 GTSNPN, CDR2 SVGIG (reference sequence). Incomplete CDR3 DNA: TGTGCCTGGAGTGTAGGGGGACAGTCTAGTAACTATGGC. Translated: CAWSVGGQSSNYG. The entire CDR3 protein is CAWSVGGQSSNYGYTF.